The rows below give T cell receptor beta chains drawn from one sample of a study of blood T cells in healthy people across ages. TCRdb reanalysed the 5' RACE reads using MiXCR and keeps one entry per CDR3 protein. The repertoire consists of hundreds of thousands of distinct CDR3 sequences, with just over 55% occurring once and the leading ten covering 25% to 30%. Material: blood. These receptors all come from a man aged 35-49 years in good health. Both conserved end residues are part of each CDR3. A D gene is named only where the DNA matches it firmly. Size is stated for part of the rows, as once, few or many counts, or as a class when the clone is expanded.

abundance: .; j_gene: TRBJ2-1; d_gene: TRBD2; v_gene: TRBV7-2; CDR3aa: CASSLAAGGQFF; CDR3nt: TGTGCCAGCAGCTTAGCAGCGGGGGGGCAGTTCTTC
abundance: .; j_gene: TRBJ2-1; d_gene: .; v_gene: TRBV7-2; CDR3aa: CASSLWGHQETQFF; CDR3nt: TGTGCCAGCAGCTTATGGGGCCACCAAGAGACCCAGTTCTTC
abundance: .; j_gene: TRBJ2-7; d_gene: .; v_gene: TRBV15; CDR3aa: CATSRDWGAQYF; CDR3nt: TGTGCCACCAGCAGAGATTGGGGAGCCCAGTACTTC
abundance: .; j_gene: TRBJ1-2; d_gene: .; v_gene: TRBV6-5; CDR3aa: CASSYSPRDITYGYTF; CDR3nt: TGTGCCAGCAGTTACTCCCCTCGAGACATAACCTATGGCTACACCTTC
abundance: few; j_gene: TRBJ2-7; d_gene: .; v_gene: TRBV7-8; CDR3aa: CASSRSLDTESYEQYF; CDR3nt: TGTGCCAGCAGCCGTAGTTTGGACACCGAAAGTTACGAGCAGTACTTC
abundance: .; j_gene: TRBJ1-1; d_gene: .; v_gene: TRBV5-1; CDR3aa: CACSLEDTEAFF; CDR3nt: TGCGCCTGCAGCTTGGAGGACACTGAAGCTTTCTTT
abundance: few; j_gene: TRBJ1-2; d_gene: TRBD1; v_gene: TRBV20-1; CDR3aa: CSASGQVGGYTF; CDR3nt: TGCAGTGCTAGCGGACAGGTCGGGGGCTACACCTTC
abundance: .; j_gene: TRBJ1-6; d_gene: .; v_gene: TRBV6-6; CDR3aa: CASSYLATNSPLHF; CDR3nt: TGTGCCAGCAGTTACTTGGCAACTAATTCACCCCTCCACTTT
abundance: .; j_gene: TRBJ2-7; d_gene: TRBD2; v_gene: TRBV20-1; CDR3aa: CSARSGTSNYEQYF; CDR3nt: TGCAGTGCTAGGTCGGGGACTAGCAACTACGAGCAGTACTTC
abundance: .; j_gene: TRBJ2-1; d_gene: .; v_gene: TRBV7-2; CDR3aa: CASSLGERGQGQFF; CDR3nt: TGTGCCAGCAGCTTAGGTGAACGGGGGCAGGGGCAGTTCTTC
abundance: few; j_gene: TRBJ2-1; d_gene: TRBD2; v_gene: TRBV20-1; CDR3aa: CSAPSGVYNEQFF; CDR3nt: TGCAGTGCTCCTAGCGGGGTTTACAATGAGCAGTTCTTC
abundance: .; j_gene: TRBJ2-3; d_gene: .; v_gene: TRBV18; CDR3aa: CASSPTSQSTDTQYF; CDR3nt: TGTGCCAGCTCCCCCACTTCACAGAGCACAGATACGCAGTATTTT
abundance: many; j_gene: TRBJ1-2; d_gene: TRBD1; v_gene: TRBV5-1; CDR3aa: CASSLWDSDNGYTF; CDR3nt: TGCGCCAGCAGCTTGTGGGACAGTGATAATGGCTACACCTTC
abundance: .; j_gene: TRBJ2-3; d_gene: TRBD2; v_gene: TRBV7-2; CDR3aa: CASSSHSGISDTQYF; CDR3nt: TGTGCCAGCAGCTCCCATAGCGGGATATCAGATACGCAGTATTTT
abundance: .; j_gene: TRBJ1-6; d_gene: .; v_gene: TRBV7-9; CDR3aa: CANSLGGDSPLHF; CDR3nt: TGTGCCAACAGCTTAGGGGGAGATTCACCCCTCCACTTT
abundance: .; j_gene: TRBJ2-7; d_gene: .; v_gene: TRBV29-1; CDR3aa: CSATRQGGYEQYF; CDR3nt: TGCAGCGCGACACGACAAGGGGGCTACGAGCAGTACTTC
abundance: .; j_gene: TRBJ1-2; d_gene: .; v_gene: TRBV7-2; CDR3aa: CASSRPSAGGYTF; CDR3nt: TGTGCCAGCAGCCGCCCAAGTGCGGGGGGCTACACCTTC
abundance: .; j_gene: TRBJ2-1; d_gene: .; v_gene: TRBV5-5; CDR3aa: CASSLGENGVYKQFF; CDR3nt: TGTGCCAGCAGCTTGGGCGAGAACGGGGTGTATAAGCAGTTCTTC
abundance: .; j_gene: TRBJ2-1; d_gene: TRBD2; v_gene: TRBV28; CDR3aa: CASSFLGLEGDNEQFF; CDR3nt: TGTGCCAGCAGTTTTTTGGGACTAGAGGGAGACAATGAGCAGTTCTTC
abundance: few; j_gene: TRBJ2-3; d_gene: .; v_gene: TRBV7-9; CDR3aa: CASQAGSSTDTQYF; CDR3nt: TGTGCCAGTCAAGCGGGTTCTAGCACAGATACGCAGTATTTT
abundance: .; j_gene: TRBJ2-3; d_gene: TRBD1; v_gene: TRBV24-1; CDR3aa: CATSHRDRGSDTQYF; CDR3nt: TGTGCCACCAGTCACCGGGACAGGGGGTCAGATACGCAGTATTTT
abundance: .; j_gene: TRBJ2-7; d_gene: .; v_gene: TRBV24-1; CDR3aa: CATSGPNSYEQYF; CDR3nt: TGTGCCACCAGTGGGCCCAACTCCTACGAGCAGTACTTC
abundance: .; j_gene: TRBJ2-1; d_gene: TRBD1; v_gene: TRBV7-3; CDR3aa: CASSLIRQGSEGEQFF; CDR3nt: TGTGCCAGCAGCTTAATCAGACAGGGGAGTGAAGGGGAGCAGTTCTTC
abundance: .; j_gene: TRBJ2-5; d_gene: TRBD1; v_gene: TRBV7-9; CDR3aa: CASSSTTGVGETQYF; CDR3nt: TGTGCCAGCAGTTCTACAACAGGGGTGGGAGAGACCCAGTACTTC
abundance: few; j_gene: TRBJ2-6; d_gene: .; v_gene: TRBV29-1; CDR3aa: CSVGQGTSGANVLTF; CDR3nt: TGCAGCGTTGGTCAGGGGACCTCTGGGGCCAACGTCCTGACTTTC
abundance: .; j_gene: TRBJ2-6; d_gene: TRBD2; v_gene: TRBV20-1; CDR3aa: CSAGEVKRGAGANVLTF; CDR3nt: TGCAGTGCTGGAGAGGTGAAACGGGGGGCTGGGGCCAACGTCCTGACTTTC
abundance: .; j_gene: TRBJ2-5; d_gene: TRBD2; v_gene: TRBV20-1; CDR3aa: CSAEFRAGGETQYF; CDR3nt: TGCAGTGCTGAATTTCGAGCGGGAGGTGAGACCCAGTACTTC
abundance: .; j_gene: TRBJ2-4; d_gene: TRBD1; v_gene: TRBV28; CDR3aa: CASSKTAGTGGLAKNIQYF; CDR3nt: TGTGCCAGCAGTAAAACCGCCGGGACAGGGGGATTAGCCAAAAACATTCAGTACTTC
abundance: .; j_gene: TRBJ1-5; d_gene: .; v_gene: TRBV7-2; CDR3aa: CASSSQGKGNQPQHF; CDR3nt: TGTGCCAGCAGCTCACAGGGTAAGGGCAATCAGCCCCAGCATTTT
abundance: .; j_gene: TRBJ2-3; d_gene: TRBD2; v_gene: TRBV20-1; CDR3aa: CSAPGLAGGRDTQYF; CDR3nt: TGCAGTGCCCCGGGACTAGCGGGGGGCCGAGATACGCAGTATTTT
abundance: .; j_gene: TRBJ1-5; d_gene: .; v_gene: TRBV12-3/TRBV12-4; CDR3aa: CASSPTGSGISNHPQHF; CDR3nt: TGTGCCAGCAGTCCCACGGGTTCAGGGATTAGCAATCACCCCCAGCATTTT
abundance: few; j_gene: TRBJ2-3; d_gene: TRBD1; v_gene: TRBV20-1; CDR3aa: CSAPNPGQSTDTQYF; CDR3nt: TGCAGTGCCCCAAATCCGGGACAGAGCACAGATACGCAGTATTTT
abundance: .; j_gene: TRBJ1-4; d_gene: .; v_gene: TRBV3-1; CDR3aa: CASSQGGYREKLFF; CDR3nt: TGTGCCAGCAGCCAAGGGGGTTACCGTGAAAAACTGTTTTTT
abundance: few; j_gene: TRBJ2-7; d_gene: TRBD2; v_gene: TRBV29-1; CDR3aa: CSVEAQGTSNYEQYF; CDR3nt: TGCAGCGTTGAAGCCCAGGGGACTAGCAACTACGAGCAGTACTTC
abundance: .; j_gene: TRBJ1-1; d_gene: TRBD1; v_gene: TRBV12-3/TRBV12-4; CDR3aa: CASSPRTGAGGRAFF; CDR3nt: TGTGCCAGCAGTCCCAGGACAGGGGCCGGCGGGCGAGCTTTCTTT
abundance: .; j_gene: TRBJ2-3; d_gene: .; v_gene: TRBV24-1; CDR3aa: CATSATLGSTDTQYF; CDR3nt: TGTGCCACCAGTGCTACCCTGGGTAGTACAGATACGCAGTATTTT
abundance: .; j_gene: TRBJ2-6; d_gene: .; v_gene: TRBV7-3; CDR3aa: CASSPSSEGLANVLTF; CDR3nt: TGTGCCAGCAGCCCCAGTAGCGAGGGGCTGGCCAACGTCCTGACTTTC
abundance: .; j_gene: TRBJ1-1; d_gene: .; v_gene: TRBV12-3/TRBV12-4; CDR3aa: CASSLALGGSEAFF; CDR3nt: TGTGCCAGCAGTTTAGCGCTAGGAGGTAGTGAAGCTTTCTTT
abundance: .; j_gene: TRBJ2-7; d_gene: TRBD2; v_gene: TRBV5-1; CDR3aa: CASSPELAGGPEQYF; CDR3nt: TGCGCCAGCAGCCCTGAACTAGCGGGAGGCCCCGAGCAGTACTTC
abundance: .; j_gene: TRBJ2-7; d_gene: TRBD1; v_gene: TRBV7-2; CDR3aa: CASSQGQGTEQYF; CDR3nt: TGTGCCAGCAGCCAGGGACAGGGGACCGAGCAGTACTTC
abundance: few; j_gene: TRBJ1-2; d_gene: TRBD1; v_gene: TRBV11-2; CDR3aa: CASSRPGQQYGYTF; CDR3nt: TGTGCCAGCAGCCGCCCGGGACAGCAATATGGCTACACCTTC
abundance: .; j_gene: TRBJ1-1; d_gene: .; v_gene: TRBV4-1; CDR3aa: CASSQELRGANTEAFF; CDR3nt: TGCGCCAGCAGCCAAGAACTACGAGGTGCGAACACTGAAGCTTTCTTT
abundance: once; j_gene: TRBJ1-3; d_gene: .; v_gene: TRBV25-1; CDR3aa: CASSERAAAYSGNTIYF; CDR3nt: TGTGCCAGCAGTGAAAGGGCGGCTGCCTACTCTGGAAACACCATATATTTT
abundance: few; j_gene: TRBJ2-5; d_gene: TRBD2; v_gene: TRBV7-2; CDR3aa: CASSLQLSSRGGPQETQYF; CDR3nt: TGTGCCAGCAGCTTACAACTGTCGTCGCGGGGGGGCCCGCAAGAGACCCAGTACTTC
abundance: .; j_gene: TRBJ2-5; d_gene: .; v_gene: TRBV6-5; CDR3aa: CASSYASGRVRETQYF; CDR3nt: TGTGCCAGCAGTTACGCAAGCGGCAGGGTGAGAGAGACCCAGTACTTC
abundance: .; j_gene: TRBJ1-1; d_gene: .; v_gene: TRBV20-1; CDR3aa: CSGPRGGVSAEAFF; CDR3nt: TGCAGTGGGCCTAGGGGAGGGGTTAGCGCTGAAGCTTTCTTT
abundance: .; j_gene: TRBJ2-6; d_gene: .; v_gene: TRBV7-9; CDR3aa: CASSPTKGGAGANVLTF; CDR3nt: TGTGCCAGCAGCCCCACGAAGGGGGGGGCTGGGGCCAACGTCCTGACTTTC
abundance: .; j_gene: TRBJ1-1; d_gene: .; v_gene: TRBV28; CDR3aa: CASSPPPPVHMNTEAFF; CDR3nt: TGTGCCAGCAGCCCCCCTCCCCCCGTGCACATGAACACTGAAGCTTTCTTT
abundance: .; j_gene: TRBJ2-3; d_gene: TRBD1; v_gene: TRBV7-2; CDR3aa: CASSLVSDGRGTDTQYF; CDR3nt: TGTGCCAGCAGCTTAGTTTCTGACGGCAGGGGGACAGATACGCAGTATTTT
abundance: .; j_gene: TRBJ1-1; d_gene: .; v_gene: TRBV4-1; CDR3aa: CASSPHAGQNTEAFF; CDR3nt: TGCGCCAGCAGCCCCCACGCAGGGCAGAACACTGAAGCTTTCTTT
abundance: .; j_gene: TRBJ2-3; d_gene: .; v_gene: TRBV10-3; CDR3aa: CAISDGGGGTDTQYF; CDR3nt: TGTGCCATCAGTGACGGGGGAGGAGGCACAGATACGCAGTATTTT
abundance: .; j_gene: TRBJ2-7; d_gene: TRBD2; v_gene: TRBV28; CDR3aa: CASSFVGRAGGVTYEQYF; CDR3nt: TGTGCCAGCAGTTTCGTGGGCAGGGCTGGGGGGGTTACCTACGAGCAGTACTTC
abundance: few; j_gene: TRBJ2-7; d_gene: .; v_gene: TRBV20-1; CDR3aa: CSAGWKESYEQYF; CDR3nt: TGCAGTGCTGGATGGAAAGAAAGCTACGAGCAGTACTTC
abundance: .; j_gene: TRBJ2-3; d_gene: TRBD2; v_gene: TRBV4-2; CDR3aa: CASSGTDTSGTDTQYF; CDR3nt: TGTGCCAGCAGCGGCACCGACACTAGCGGCACAGATACGCAGTATTTT
abundance: few; j_gene: TRBJ2-3; d_gene: TRBD1; v_gene: TRBV11-2; CDR3aa: CASSARDRVGTDTQYF; CDR3nt: TGTGCCAGCAGCGCCCGGGACAGGGTTGGGACAGATACGCAGTATTTT
abundance: .; j_gene: TRBJ2-7; d_gene: TRBD2; v_gene: TRBV28; CDR3aa: CASAPETSAVYEQYF; CDR3nt: TGTGCCAGCGCGCCCGAGACTAGCGCCGTCTACGAGCAGTACTTC
abundance: .; j_gene: TRBJ2-5; d_gene: .; v_gene: TRBV7-6; CDR3aa: CASSRSPGEASSFTRAETQYF; CDR3nt: TGTGCCAGCAGCCGATCGCCAGGGGAGGCATCATCTTTTACTCGGGCGGAGACCCAGTACTTC